The clone carrying this TCR beta chain was seen a handful of times. Its cognate antigen is unknown. This record belongs to a study of early T cells in non-severe SARS-CoV-2 infection. Study summary: Sequencing used unsorted whole-blood bulk RNA, so chains lack pairing.

Study-wide results and limits: Matching results from VDJdb favored anti-spike CD8 responses, leaving private and CD4 specificities undetected.

Unique molecular identifiers (one per individual cDNA molecule) were attached. One entry per CDR3 protein, called by TCRdb with MiXCR from the 5' RACE reads. This sample has tens of thousands of distinct CDR3 sequences, with under 7.5% found just once. V lost 5 bases to trimming and J lost 9 bases, with 16 bases between them. CDR3 length equals 13 residues. Germline V gives CDR1 MNHEY, CDR2 SMNVEV (reference sequence). The chain couples TRBV27 to TRBJ1-2; D ambiguous. The clonotype was recovered from an adult who was a healthcare worker with PCR-confirmed SARS-CoV-2 infection or an uninfected control (not recorded which). The material was whole blood, obtained at baseline. The chain's CDR3 is CASSPGRARSYTF. Here the CDR3 DNA reads TGTGCCAGCAGTCCGGGGAGGGCTCGAAGCTACACCTTC.